Listed here are 14 T cell receptor beta chains from one sample, sequenced in a study of control samples from healthy donors and cancer patients. Repertoires were generated with immunoSEQ multiplex PCR, while TCRdb's copy carries only in-frame clones and drops some. Among approximately 100,000 clones listed, about 86% were seen once. Sequenced sample: blood. These receptors were collected from a young man in good health.

This chain connects TRBV5-5 to TRBJ1-2; TRBD1 might be the D (5 bases). The germline V and J ends were trimmed by 6 bases and 7 bases, with 19 bases remaining between them. Looked up from germline, CDR1 is SGHKS and CDR2 is YYEKEE (reference sequence). The CDR3 sequence is 14 residues long. CDR3: CASNVLAGTGGYTF. CDR3 DNA: TGTGCCAGCAACGTCCTGGCGGGGACTGGTGGCTACACCTTC.

The gene calls are TRBV7-9 and TRBJ2-6; D might be TRBD1 (5 bases). The CDR3 spans 15 residues. CDR1 is SEHNR, CDR2 FQNEAQ, per germline (reference sequence). Trimming removed 5 bases from V and 2 bases from J, with 10 bases in between. CDR3 nucleotides: TGTGCCAGCAGCGTCAGGGTGGCTGGGGCCAACGTCCTGACTTTC. Residues: CASSVRVAGANVLTF.

This clone was detected only a few times. The chain links TRBV2 to TRBJ1-2, with 8 nucleotides matching TRBD1. The germline V gene has CDR1 SNHLY and CDR2 FYNNEI. The V gene end was trimmed by 7 bases and the J gene end by 7 bases; junction bases not matched to a gene: 8. This CDR3 region has 13 residues. CDR3 in amino acids: CASKETGASGYTF. In nucleotides, the CDR3 is TGTGCCAGCAAAGAGACAGGGGCGAGTGGCTACACCTTC.

This clone occurred many times. The chain joins TRBV28 to TRBJ1-5; D may be TRBD1 (5 bases). Trimming removed 3 bases from V and 5 bases from J, with 20 bases in between. CDR3 length: 17 amino acids. Germline loops: CDR1 MDHEN, CDR2 SYDVKM. The CDR3 region has the DNA TGTGCCAGCAGTTTTAGATTGAGGGGTGGTCAGCATCAGCCCCAGCATTTT. This translates into CASSFRLRGGQHQPQHF.

This rearrangement joins TRBV7-9 to TRBJ2-4; 10 nucleotides line up with TRBD2. The trim removed 7 bases at V and 9 bases at J, leaving 15 bases unmatched. The germline CDR1 and CDR2 sequences are SEHNR and FQNEAQ (reference sequence). CDR3 length equals 16 residues. Here the CDR3 reads CASTLNGGTSVAIQYF. The CDR3, as DNA: TGTGCCAGCACCCTAAATGGGGGGACTAGCGTGGCCATTCAGTACTTC.

The chain employs TRBV6-4 and TRBJ2-5; 8 bases align to TRBD2. The germline V gene encodes CDR1 MRHNA and CDR2 SNTAGT. Trimming cost V 5 bases and J 2 bases; bases outside gene matches: 7. This CDR3 spans 15 amino acids. In DNA form, the CDR3 reads TGTGCCAGCAGTCCCGAACTAGCGGCTCAAGAGACCCAGTACTTC. It codes for CASSPELAAQETQYF.

This clone has a single count. The chain couples TRBV7-9 to TRBJ1-1; D gene ambiguous. The length of the CDR3 is 13 residues. V was cut by 5 bases and J by 0 bases, with 7 bases left in between. Germline assignment: CDR1 SEHNR and CDR2 FQNEAQ (reference sequence). The DNA of the CDR3 is TGTGCCAGCAGCATGACCGTGAACACTGAAGCTTTCTTT. Amino acids: CASSMTVNTEAFF.

The V and J genes are TRBV19 and TRBJ1-4, with 10 bases aligning to TRBD1. The CDR3 is 17 amino acids. The V segment lost 8 bases and the J segment 0 bases; nucleotides outside the gene matches: 9. Germline CDR1 and CDR2: LNHDA and SQIVND (reference sequence). The CDR3 bases are TGTGCCAGTCTTGACAGGGGGCGCGGGGCAACTAATGAAAAACTGTTTTTT. Protein: CASLDRGRGATNEKLFF.

This clone was found a few times. The gene calls are TRBV7-2 and TRBJ1-6; no clear D. V was cut by 5 bases and J by 4 bases, with 3 bases left in between. This CDR3 region has 12 residues. Germline V gene lookup returns CDR1 SGHTA and CDR2 FQGNSA. Here the CDR3 reads CASSDYNSPLHF. DNA for the CDR3: TGTGCCAGCAGCGATTATAATTCACCCCTCCACTTT.

The chain employs TRBV11-3 and TRBJ2-5; 9 nucleotides align to TRBD1. The V segment lost 5 bases and the J segment 1 base; nucleotides outside the gene matches: 14. CDR1 and CDR2 from the germline V gene are SGHNT and YENEEA. CDR3 length: 18 amino acids. CDR3 sequence: CASSHLPGQGRVQETQYF. The CDR3 coding sequence is TGTGCCAGCAGCCATCTGCCGGGACAGGGCCGCGTCCAAGAGACCCAGTACTTC.

V gene TRBV6-5 combines with J gene TRBJ2-2; D is ambiguous. This CDR3 is 16 amino acids long. Germline V gene sequence: CDR1 MNHEY, CDR2 SVGAGI. V dropped 0 bases and J dropped 1 base, with 9 bases sitting between them. CDR3 coding DNA: TGTGCCAGCAGTTACTCGAGTGGGAAGAACACCGGGGAGCTGTTTTTT. It codes for CASSYSSGKNTGELFF.

The V and J genes are TRBV5-1 and TRBJ1-4; TRBD1 aligns across 10 bases. The CDR3 spans 15 residues. Germline CDR1 SGHRS, CDR2 YFSETQ. V gave up 3 bases and J gave up 8 bases; unmatched junction bases: 7. CDR3 sequence reads: CASSSRQGAREKLFF. The CDR3 nucleotides are TGCGCCAGCAGCTCGCGACAGGGGGCTAGGGAAAAACTGTTTTTT. Variable domain in full (rest from reference TRBV5-1 and TRBJ1-4): KAGVTQTPRYLIKTRGQQVTLSCSPISGHRSVSWYQQTPGQGLQFLFEYFSETQRNKGNFPGRFSGRQFSNSRSEMNVSTLELGDSALYLCASSSRQGAREKLFFGSGTQLSVL.

This clone has a single count. The chain uses TRBV5-4 and TRBJ2-1; 13 bases line up with TRBD2. CDR1 is SGHNT and CDR2 is YYREEE in the germline V gene (reference sequence). This CDR3 is built from 19 residues. V lost 4 bases, J lost 0 bases, and 10 bases stayed unmatched. CDR3: CASSLHRLAGGLSYNEQFF. CDR3 coding DNA: TGTGCCAGCAGCCTACACAGACTAGCGGGGGGCCTCTCCTACAATGAGCAGTTCTTC.

The chain couples TRBV5-4 to TRBJ2-2; 7 bases fit TRBD1. In germline, CDR1 is SGHNT, CDR2 YYREEE (reference sequence). This CDR3 is built from 15 residues. The V and J ends lost 4 bases and 1 base, in that order; junction bases with no gene match: 4. DNA of the CDR3: TGTGCCAGCAGCCCAGGGACAGAGAACACCGGGGAGCTGTTTTTT. Translation gives CASSPGTENTGELFF. The whole variable domain, remainder taken from reference TRBV5-4 and TRBJ2-2, is ETGVTQSPTHLIKTRGQQVTLRCSSQSGHNTVSWYQQALGQGPQFIFQYYREEENGRGNFPPRFSGLQFPNYSSELNVNALELDDSALYLCASSPGTENTGELFFGEGSRLTVL.